This passage covers 21 T cell receptor beta chains from one sample sequenced in a study of T cell responses to AZD1222 COVID-19 vaccine (dated by TCRdb to the early 2020s). The time point label on this specimen signifies: about 28 days (+/-7) after the second vaccine dose. The library relied on the immunoSEQ multiplex PCR assay. TCRdb re-hosts the immuneACCESS table, in-frame sequences only. Its copies lack some clones; in the studies checked, an unresolved V gene accounts for under half of them, and the cause for the rest is not known. This sample has 78,000 or so clones in its table, and 80% of those were observed once. Of the sample, around 50% is held by the ten largest clones. The sequencing used peripheral blood, collected 28 days after the second AZD1222 dose. The receptors derive from an adult who received the AZD1222 COVID-19 vaccine.

This chain connects TRBV5-1 to TRBJ2-2; 9 nucleotides align to TRBD1. Germline V gene sequence: CDR1 SGHRS, CDR2 YFSETQ. With V trimmed by 7 bases and J by 2 bases, 3 bases remained unmatched. This CDR3 contains 14 residues. The CDR3 spells CASQTGGNTGELFF. CDR3 DNA: TGCGCCAGCCAAACAGGGGGCAACACCGGGGAGCTGTTTTTT.

The rearrangement uses TRBV3-1 (or the pseudogene TRBV3-2) and TRBJ2-3; D possibly corresponds to TRBD2 (5 bases). The CDR3 sequence is 14 residues long. CDR1 LGHDT and CDR2 YNNKEL come from the germline V gene (reference sequence). V shed 1 base and J shed 7 bases, with 12 bases lying between them. The CDR3 DNA sequence: TGTGCCAGCAGCCAAGGGACGGCGGGCCATACGCAGTATTTT. Residues: CASSQGTAGHTQYF.

This chain connects TRBV24-1 to TRBJ1-6, with D unclear. With 9 bases removed from V and 3 bases from J, the gap between germline ends came to 8 bases. The CDR3 extends over 13 amino acids. Germline CDR1 reads KGHDR; CDR2 reads SFDVKD. The CDR3 loop is CATQSYYNSPLHF. The CDR3 nucleotides are TGTGCCACCCAGAGTTACTATAATTCACCCCTCCACTTT.

The chain is built from TRBV29-1 and TRBJ2-1; no definite D call. The germline V gene encodes CDR1 SQVTM and CDR2 ANQGSEA. The CDR3 has 10 residues. Trimming cost V 4 bases and J 4 bases, with 2 bases left between them. This CDR3 reads CSVGYNEQFF. The DNA of the CDR3 is TGCAGCGTTGGGTACAATGAGCAGTTCTTC.

This clone was detected a few times. The chain combines TRBV15 with TRBJ1-5; no firm D call. V gave up 5 bases and J gave up 3 bases, with 8 bases separating them. Germline V lookup: CDR1 LNHNV, CDR2 YYDKDF (reference sequence). CDR3 size: 13 residues. The CDR3 loop reads CATSGAYNQPQHF. The CDR3 DNA is TGTGCCACCAGCGGTGCTTACAATCAGCCCCAGCATTTT.

The chain has TRBV29-1 and TRBJ1-2; tentatively, D is TRBD1 (5 bases). The CDR3 contains 12 residues. Germline V gene lookup returns CDR1 SQVTM and CDR2 ANQGSEA. V dropped 8 bases and J dropped 3 bases, with 13 bases sitting between them. The CDR3 sequence is CSFYGGYYGYTF. The CDR3 DNA is TGCAGCTTCTATGGGGGGTACTATGGCTACACCTTC.

The chain is built from TRBV30 and TRBJ2-5, with TRBD2 as a possible D gene (6 bases). Germline V gene lookup returns CDR1 GTSNPN and CDR2 SVGIG (reference sequence). This CDR3 has 13 residues. V shed 3 bases and J shed 2 bases, with 10 bases lying between them. The DNA for the CDR3 is TGTGCCTGGAGCATAGCGGTACAAGAGACCCAGTACTTC. It codes for CAWSIAVQETQYF.

The chain is built from TRBV20-1 and TRBJ1-2; the D gene is possibly TRBD1 (5 bases). This CDR3 has 11 residues. Germline V gives CDR1 DFQATT, CDR2 SNEGSKA (reference sequence). Trimming pared 3 bases from V and 8 bases from J, leaving 10 bases between. CDR3 bases: TGCAGTGCTAGTAGGGGTGAAGGCTACACCTTC. Translating it yields CSASRGEGYTF.

The chain joins TRBV4-2 to TRBJ2-1, with 8 bases that match TRBD2. The CDR3 covers 18 residues. Germline values: CDR1 LGHNA, CDR2 YNFKEQ. J was trimmed by 2 bases and V by 2 bases; bases with no gene match: 11. This CDR3 reads CASSQSLSAGGTYNEQFF. The CDR3 DNA follows: TGTGCCAGCAGCCAATCACTTTCTGCGGGAGGAACCTACAATGAGCAGTTCTTC.

This chain joins TRBV28 and TRBJ1-2; D not certain. V lost 3 bases, J lost 4 bases, and 15 bases lay in between. This CDR3 is built from 15 residues. In germline, CDR1 is MDHEN, CDR2 SYDVKM. The CDR3 DNA reads TGTGCCAGCAGTTTCAAGATCCCTAGGCCCTATGGCTACACCTTC. It translates to CASSFKIPRPYGYTF.

The chain links TRBV3-1 (or the pseudogene TRBV3-2) to TRBJ2-3, with 9 bases lining up with TRBD2. With 10 bases clipped from V and 0 bases from J, the junction kept 5 bases outside the gene matches. The V gene's germline CDR1 is LGHDT and CDR2 YNNKEL (reference sequence). The CDR3 has 14 amino acids. The CDR3 nucleotides read TGTGCCATCGTTGGACTAGCGAGCACAGATACGCAGTATTTT. Its translation is CAIVGLASTDTQYF.

The CDR3 region has the DNA TGTGCCAGCAGTTTCAAGGGACTAGCATCCGGGGAGCTGTTTTTT. Translated, it gives CASSFKGLASGELFF. This chain connects TRBV28 to TRBJ2-2; TRBD2 agrees at 9 bases. V shed 3 bases, J shed 6 bases, and the junction held 5 bases outside the gene matches. Germline-derived CDR1 and CDR2 are MDHEN and SYDVKM. This CDR3 comprises 15 residues.

The chain recombines TRBV9 with TRBJ1-6; D is uncertain. In germline, CDR1 is SGDLS, CDR2 YYNGEE. The CDR3 consists of 14 residues. Trimming removed 6 bases at V and 7 bases at J, with 14 bases between. In DNA, the CDR3 is TGTGCCAGCAACAACGAGGGTGGGAATTCACCCCTCCACTTT. This gives the protein CASNNEGGNSPLHF.

This chain connects TRBV5-1 to TRBJ2-2; TRBD2 is a possible D gene (5 bases). Per germline, CDR1 SGHRS and CDR2 YFSETQ. Deletions cut 0 bases from V and 2 bases from J, with 11 bases between. The CDR3 totals 16 residues. The CDR3 coding sequence is TGCGCCAGCAGCTTGGTCGTCGGGGAAAACACCGGGGAGCTGTTTTTT. Its translation is CASSLVVGENTGELFF. The full variable domain, its missing parts supplied by reference TRBV5-1 and TRBJ2-2, is KAGVTQTPRYLIKTRGQQVTLSCSPISGHRSVSWYQQTPGQGLQFLFEYFSETQRNKGNFPGRFSGRQFSNSRSEMNVSTLELGDSALYLCASSLVVGENTGELFFGEGSRLTVL.

The chain joins TRBV3-1 (or the pseudogene TRBV3-2) to TRBJ1-2; the D is unclear. V lost 5 bases and J 4 bases, leaving 14 bases between the germline ends. The CDR3 contains 14 residues. Looked up from germline, CDR1 is LGHDT and CDR2 is YNNKEL (reference sequence). CDR3 bases: TGTGCCAGCAGCTCAGGTAGTGAATTCTATGGCTACACCTTC. Amino acids: CASSSGSEFYGYTF.

The V gene is TRBV18, the J gene TRBJ2-4; D is possibly TRBD1 (5 bases). V was clipped by 6 bases and J by 0 bases, with 12 bases between them. From germline, CDR1 is KGHSH and CDR2 LQKENI. CDR3 length: 15 amino acids. The CDR3 DNA sequence: TGTGCCAGCTCCCAGGGCAGTCTAGCCAAAAACATTCAGTACTTC. Amino acids: CASSQGSLAKNIQYF.

The J gene is TRBJ2-3, the V gene TRBV18; TRBD2 matches at 9 bases. Germline assignment: CDR1 KGHSH and CDR2 LQKENI. The CDR3 is 15 amino acids. Germline trimming cut 2 bases from V and 4 bases from J; bases unmatched to any gene: 4. The CDR3 loop reads CASSPDSGRADTQYF. The CDR3 DNA follows: TGTGCCAGCTCACCAGATAGCGGGAGAGCAGATACGCAGTATTTT.

The chain carries TRBV28 and TRBJ1-4, with D unclear. This CDR3 has 16 amino acids. Per germline, CDR1 MDHEN and CDR2 SYDVKM. The V gene lost 4 bases and the J gene lost 7 bases, with 19 bases spanning the gap. The CDR3 nucleotides are TGTGCCAGCAGTTCACCCCCGAATCCTCAATTTGAAAAACTGTTTTTT. Its protein is CASSSPPNPQFEKLFF.

This sequence joins TRBV4-1 and TRBJ2-5; the match to TRBD2 covers 7 bases. The CDR3 is 15 amino acids. From germline, CDR1 is MGHRA and CDR2 YSYEKL. After removal of 3 bases from V and 3 bases from J, the junction contained 7 bases not matched to a gene. The CDR3 DNA is TGCGCCAGCAGCCAGGGATCGACTAGCAAAGAGACCCAGTACTTC. Translated, it gives CASSQGSTSKETQYF.

This chain uses TRBV7-7 with TRBJ2-1; 10 bases match TRBD2. V lost 2 bases, J lost 8 bases, and 12 bases stayed unmatched. Germline lookup yields CDR1 SSHAT and CDR2 FNYEAQ (reference sequence). This CDR3 has 17 residues. The CDR3 sequence is CASSLNPTTSGVDEQFF. The CDR3 nucleotides are TGTGCCAGCAGCTTAAACCCCACTACTAGCGGGGTGGATGAGCAGTTCTTC.

J is TRBJ2-5 and V is TRBV7-2; TRBD1 or TRBD2 may be the D gene (5 bases each). The V end was cut by 4 bases, the J end by 5 bases, with 11 bases between. CDR1 is SGHTA, CDR2 FQGNSA, per germline. The CDR3 spans 13 residues. In nucleotides, the CDR3 is TGTGCCAGCAGCTACAGGCGAGGGGAGACCCAGTACTTC. Translated, it gives CASSYRRGETQYF. The full variable domain, its missing parts supplied by reference TRBV7-2 and TRBJ2-5, is GAGVSQSPSNKVTEKGKDVELRCDPISGHTALYWYRQSLGQGLEFLIYFQGNSAPDKSGLPSDRFSAERTGGSVSTLTIQRTQQEDSAVYLCASSYRRGETQYFGPGTRLLVL.